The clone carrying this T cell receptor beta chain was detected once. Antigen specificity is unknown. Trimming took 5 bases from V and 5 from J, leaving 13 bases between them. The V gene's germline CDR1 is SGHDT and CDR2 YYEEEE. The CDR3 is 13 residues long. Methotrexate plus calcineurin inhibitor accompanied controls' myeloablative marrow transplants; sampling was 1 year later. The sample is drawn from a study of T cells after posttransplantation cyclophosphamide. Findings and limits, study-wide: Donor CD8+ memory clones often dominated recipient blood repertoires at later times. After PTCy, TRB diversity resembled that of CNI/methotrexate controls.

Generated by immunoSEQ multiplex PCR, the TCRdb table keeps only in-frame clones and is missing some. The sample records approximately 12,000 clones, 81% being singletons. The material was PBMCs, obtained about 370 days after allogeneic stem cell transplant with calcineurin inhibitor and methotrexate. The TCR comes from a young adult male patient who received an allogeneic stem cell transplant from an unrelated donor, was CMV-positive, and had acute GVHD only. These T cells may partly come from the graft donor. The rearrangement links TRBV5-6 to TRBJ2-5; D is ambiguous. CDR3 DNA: TGTGCCAGCAGGGCTACTACAACGGAGACCCAGTACTTC. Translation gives CASRATTTETQYF.